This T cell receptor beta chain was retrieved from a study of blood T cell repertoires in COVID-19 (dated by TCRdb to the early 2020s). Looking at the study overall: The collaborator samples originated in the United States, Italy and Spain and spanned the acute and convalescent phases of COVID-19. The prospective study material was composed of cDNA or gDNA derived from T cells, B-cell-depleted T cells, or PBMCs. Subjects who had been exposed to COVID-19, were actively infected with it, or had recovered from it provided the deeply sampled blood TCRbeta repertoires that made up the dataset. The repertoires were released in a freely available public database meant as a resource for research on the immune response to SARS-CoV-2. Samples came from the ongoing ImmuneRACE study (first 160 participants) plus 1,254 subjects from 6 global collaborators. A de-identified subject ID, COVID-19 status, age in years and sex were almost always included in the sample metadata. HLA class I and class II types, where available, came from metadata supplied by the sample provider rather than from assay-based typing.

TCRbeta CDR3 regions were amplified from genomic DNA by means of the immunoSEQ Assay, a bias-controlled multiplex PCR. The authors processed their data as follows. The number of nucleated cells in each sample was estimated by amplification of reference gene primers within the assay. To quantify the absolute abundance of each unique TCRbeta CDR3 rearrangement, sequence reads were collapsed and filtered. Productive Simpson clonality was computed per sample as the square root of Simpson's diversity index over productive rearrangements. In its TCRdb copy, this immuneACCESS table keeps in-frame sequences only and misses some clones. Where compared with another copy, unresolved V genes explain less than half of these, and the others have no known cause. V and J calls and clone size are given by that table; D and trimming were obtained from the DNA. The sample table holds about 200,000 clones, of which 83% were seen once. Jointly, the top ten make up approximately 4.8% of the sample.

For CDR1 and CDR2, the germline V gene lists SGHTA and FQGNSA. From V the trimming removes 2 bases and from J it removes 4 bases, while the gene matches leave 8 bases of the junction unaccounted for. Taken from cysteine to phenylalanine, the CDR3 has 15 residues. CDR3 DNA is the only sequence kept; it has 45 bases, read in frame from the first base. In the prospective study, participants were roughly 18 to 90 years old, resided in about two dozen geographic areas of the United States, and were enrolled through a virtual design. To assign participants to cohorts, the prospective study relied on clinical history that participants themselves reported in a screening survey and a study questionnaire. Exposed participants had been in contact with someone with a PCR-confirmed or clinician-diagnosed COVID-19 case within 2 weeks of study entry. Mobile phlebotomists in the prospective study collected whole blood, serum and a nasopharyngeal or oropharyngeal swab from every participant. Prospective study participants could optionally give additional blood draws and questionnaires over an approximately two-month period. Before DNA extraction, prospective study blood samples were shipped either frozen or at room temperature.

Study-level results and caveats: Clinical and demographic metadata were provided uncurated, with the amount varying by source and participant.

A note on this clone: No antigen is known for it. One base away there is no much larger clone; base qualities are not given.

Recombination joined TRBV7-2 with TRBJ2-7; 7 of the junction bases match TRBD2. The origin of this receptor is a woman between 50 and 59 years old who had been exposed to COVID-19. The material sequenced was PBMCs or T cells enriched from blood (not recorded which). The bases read TGTGCCAGCAGCTTATATGGACTAGGGGTTTACGAGCAGTACTTC. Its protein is CASSLYGLGVYEQYF.